Sequencing of this T cell receptor beta chain was carried out in a study of control samples from healthy donors and cancer patients. The CDR3 consists of 12 residues. V gave up 2 bases and J gave up 4 bases, with 8 bases separating them. Germline V CDR1 and CDR2: GTSNPN, SVGIG (reference sequence). Profiling relied on immunoSEQ multiplex PCR, and the TCRdb table lists in-frame clones only, not all of them. The table lists about 52,000 clones, roughly 95% of them singletons, with 2.4% in the top ten. Sequences were obtained from blood. The clonotype was recovered from a man under 40 in good health. This chain uses TRBV30 with TRBJ1-2; D remains unclear. CDR3 amino acids: CAWSSGPYGYTF. Written as DNA, the CDR3 is TGTGCCTGGAGTTCTGGACCCTATGGCTACACCTTC.